Listed below are T cell receptor beta chains from one sample, sequenced in a study of blood T cell repertoires in COVID-19. The assay was immunoSEQ multiplex PCR, and TCRdb's table has in-frame clones only and misses some. The profile covers 150,000 or so clones, with roughly 87% appearing a single time and less than 5% taken by the ten largest. Sequenced sample: PBMCs or T cells enriched from blood (not recorded which). The source is a woman between 40 and 50 years old who had been exposed to COVID-19. Both conserved end residues are part of each CDR3. The D gene is left open where the match is weak. Clone size is shown for a subset of rows, as once, few, many or a class of expanded clone.

cdr3_aa: CASSLGDRGAKGYTF
cdr3_nt: TGTGCCAGCAGTTTAGGGGACAGGGGAGCGAAGGGCTACACCTTC
d_call: TRBD1
clone_size: few
j_call: TRBJ1-2
v_call: TRBV27

cdr3_aa: CASSYSSQGPYGYTF
cdr3_nt: TGTGCCAGCAGTTACTCTAGCCAGGGCCCTTATGGCTACACCTTC
d_call: NA
clone_size: NA
j_call: TRBJ1-2
v_call: TRBV6-6

cdr3_aa: CASSDTSGTGWDEQYF
cdr3_nt: TGTGCCAGCAGTGACACCTCCGGGACAGGGTGGGACGAGCAGTACTTC
d_call: TRBD1
clone_size: NA
j_call: TRBJ2-7
v_call: TRBV28

cdr3_aa: CATSDPHSGQANDYTF
cdr3_nt: TGTGCCACCAGTGATCCCCACAGTGGACAGGCCAATGACTACACCTTC
d_call: TRBD1
clone_size: NA
j_call: TRBJ1-2
v_call: TRBV24-1

cdr3_aa: CASSPRASYYGYTF
cdr3_nt: TGTGCCAGCAGTCCCAGGGCGTCGTACTATGGCTACACCTTC
d_call: NA
clone_size: few
j_call: TRBJ1-2
v_call: TRBV28

cdr3_aa: CSVGEFGQSNQPQHF
cdr3_nt: TGCAGCGTTGGCGAATTTGGACAAAGCAATCAGCCCCAGCATTTT
d_call: NA
clone_size: NA
j_call: TRBJ1-5
v_call: TRBV29-1

cdr3_aa: CASSLAGHGGFF
cdr3_nt: TGTGCCAGCAGTTTAGCGGGCCACGGAGGGTTCTTC
d_call: NA
clone_size: NA
j_call: TRBJ2-1
v_call: TRBV12-3/TRBV12-4

cdr3_aa: CASSLGLAGSTDTQYF
cdr3_nt: TGTGCCAGCAGCTTGGGACTAGCGGGAAGCACAGATACGCAGTATTTT
d_call: TRBD2
clone_size: NA
j_call: TRBJ2-3
v_call: TRBV5-6

cdr3_aa: CASSVRNEQYF
cdr3_nt: TGTGCCAGCAGCGTGAGGAACGAGCAGTACTTC
d_call: NA
clone_size: NA
j_call: TRBJ2-7
v_call: TRBV9

cdr3_aa: CASSYSIRGAWRTEAFF
cdr3_nt: TGTGCCAGCAGTTACTCGATTCGGGGGGCATGGAGGACTGAAGCTTTCTTT
d_call: NA
clone_size: NA
j_call: TRBJ1-1
v_call: TRBV6-2/TRBV6-3

cdr3_aa: CASSIPGRKAFF
cdr3_nt: TGTGCCAGCAGCATCCCGGGGAGGAAAGCTTTCTTT
d_call: NA
clone_size: NA
j_call: TRBJ1-1
v_call: TRBV27

cdr3_aa: CASSETRDRVAEQYF
cdr3_nt: TGCGCCAGCAGTGAGACGCGGGACAGGGTGGCCGAGCAGTACTTC
d_call: TRBD1
clone_size: NA
j_call: TRBJ2-7
v_call: TRBV10-1

cdr3_aa: CASSPQWDTQYF
cdr3_nt: TGTGCCAGCAGCCCACAGTGGGATACGCAGTATTTT
d_call: NA
clone_size: NA
j_call: TRBJ2-3
v_call: TRBV7-9

cdr3_aa: CASSVEAGNMNEQFF
cdr3_nt: TGTGCCAGCAGCGTAGAGGCGGGAAATATGAATGAGCAGTTCTTC
d_call: NA
clone_size: NA
j_call: TRBJ2-1
v_call: TRBV9

cdr3_aa: CASSLKGGGADVYEQYF
cdr3_nt: TGTGCCAGCAGCTTAAAAGGCGGGGGGGCCGATGTCTACGAGCAGTACTTC
d_call: TRBD2
clone_size: NA
j_call: TRBJ2-7
v_call: TRBV7-2